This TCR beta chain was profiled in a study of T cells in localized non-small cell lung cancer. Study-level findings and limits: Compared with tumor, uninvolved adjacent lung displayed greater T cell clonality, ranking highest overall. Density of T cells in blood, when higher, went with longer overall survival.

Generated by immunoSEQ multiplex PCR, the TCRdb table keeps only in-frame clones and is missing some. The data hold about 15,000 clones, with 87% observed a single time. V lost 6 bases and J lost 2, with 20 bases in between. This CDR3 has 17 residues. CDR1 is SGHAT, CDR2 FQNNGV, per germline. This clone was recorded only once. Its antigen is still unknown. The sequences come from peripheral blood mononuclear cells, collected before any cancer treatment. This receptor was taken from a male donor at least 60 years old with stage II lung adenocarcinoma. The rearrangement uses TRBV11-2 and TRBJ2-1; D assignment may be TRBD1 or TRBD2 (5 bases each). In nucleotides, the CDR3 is TGTGCCAGCAGTCAAGTATTTTCCCGGGGCCCCTACAATGAGCAGTTCTTC. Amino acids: CASSQVFSRGPYNEQFF.